Listed here is a single T cell receptor beta chain. Its antigen is not known. A much larger clone differs from this one at a single base, so this may be a read error. This CDR3 comprises 13 residues. Trimming took off 3 bases at V and 4 bases at J, with 10 bases between the two ends. CDR1 is DFQATT, CDR2 SNEGSKA, per germline (reference sequence). Template-switching 5'RACE yielded the TCR cDNA; a universal primer site and UMIs were added in the process. TCRdb independently ran MiXCR on the 5' RACE reads; one entry per CDR3 protein. Counted here are about 240,000 distinct CDR3 sequences, around 7% occurring once; the ten biggest clones make up roughly 0.86%. This sample was included in a study of T cells after yellow fever vaccination. Points from the study as a whole: Abundant bulk-population clonotypes could contaminate the FACS-sorted repertoires. A faster peak, day 5 versus 15, was reached by the weaker secondary response. Subsequent to the booster, the majority of primary-vaccination clones reappeared (96% CD4, more than 70% CD8).

Sequences were derived from CD4+ T cells sorted from PBMCs, sampled 15 days after the yellow fever booster vaccination. This sequence was found in a man aged 30-40 years who received the YFV17D yellow fever vaccine. The chain is built from TRBV20-1 and TRBJ1-5; D is unresolved. The CDR3 loop is CSASPGGNQPQHF. CDR3 bases: TGCAGTGCTAGCCCTGGAGGAAATCAGCCCCAGCATTTT.